This TCR beta chain is drawn from a study of T cell responses to AZD1222 COVID-19 vaccine. Sequencing was performed with immunoSEQ multiplex PCR; in TCRdb, only in-frame clones are kept and a portion is missing. Of 200,000 or so clones in the sample, 85% to 95% were seen once. Germline V CDR1 and CDR2: SGHVS, FQNEAQ. V was cut by 2 bases and J by 4 bases, with 18 bases left in between. The CDR3 sequence is 17 residues long. General study findings and limits: Unmutated variant regions reportedly attract nearly half of all spike-specific TCRs. None of the repertoires were sampled until the peak T cell response had passed. Donors were chiefly white British, with a greater number of females, and clonal diversity was perhaps underestimated. Spike-specific TCR depth and breadth grew after two AZD1222 doses.

As concerns this clone: Its antigen is currently unknown.

The receptor was derived from an adult in good health. The specimen was peripheral blood, collected on day 0 of MenACWY control vaccination. This sequence joins TRBV7-8 and TRBJ1-5; tentatively, D is TRBD1 (5 bases). CDR3 sequence: CASSLRGIIPNNQPQHF. The CDR3 bases are TGTGCCAGCAGCTTACGGGGGATCATCCCCAATAATCAGCCCCAGCATTTT. Filled out from reference TRBV7-8 and TRBJ1-5, the complete variable domain reads GAGVSQSPRYKVAKRGQDVALRCDPISGHVSLFWYQQALGQGPEFLTYFQNEAQLDKSGLPSDRFFAERPEGSVSTLKIQRTQQEDSAVYLCASSLRGIIPNNQPQHFGDGTRLSIL.